One and the same sample provided the 19 T cell receptor beta chains below, sequenced in a study of blood T cell repertoires in COVID-19. Profiling relied on immunoSEQ multiplex PCR, and the TCRdb table lists in-frame clones only, not all of them. The table lists some 64,000 clones, just under 80% of them singletons. The sample comprised peripheral blood. The receptors stem from a woman aged 55-70 years with acute or convalescent COVID-19.

This chain joins TRBV6-2 or TRBV6-3 and TRBJ2-7; tentatively, D is TRBD1 (7 bases). The germline V gene has CDR1 MNHEY and CDR2 SVGEGT. Between the trimmed V and J ends, which lost 5 bases and 3 bases, there was a span of 14 bases. This CDR3 region has 14 residues. Here the CDR3 DNA reads TGTGCCAGCAGTCGACAGGGAGGTTTCTACGAGCAGTACTTC. Translated: CASSRQGGFYEQYF.

This clone was seen only once. The chain has TRBV5-1 and TRBJ1-3; D not resolved. Germline lookup yields CDR1 SGHRS and CDR2 YFSETQ. The CDR3 loop spans 16 amino acids. Trimming shortened V by 0 bases and J by 4 bases, and 14 bases separated the two germline ends. The CDR3 protein is CASSLDPGYSGNTIYF. The CDR3 DNA is TGCGCCAGCAGCTTGGACCCAGGATATTCCGGAAACACCATATATTTT.

The V and J genes are TRBV19 and TRBJ2-7; D not resolved. Per germline, CDR1 LNHDA and CDR2 SQIVND (reference sequence). Trimming stripped 5 bases from V and 1 base from J, with 6 bases between. The CDR3 sequence is 12 residues long. This CDR3 reads CASSPPSYEQYF. Here the CDR3 DNA reads TGTGCCAGTAGTCCCCCTTCCTACGAGCAGTACTTC.

The rearrangement links TRBV6-2 or TRBV6-3 to TRBJ2-7; no firm D call. The CDR3 extends over 13 amino acids. The germline V and J ends were trimmed by 5 bases and 2 bases, with 10 bases remaining between them. Germline values: CDR1 MNHEY, CDR2 SVGEGT. CDR3 sequence reads: CASSHGTTYEQYF. The CDR3 nucleotides are TGTGCCAGCAGTCACGGCACTACCTACGAGCAGTACTTC.

This chain links TRBV7-3 with TRBJ2-7, with TRBD1 as a possible D gene (5 bases). Trimming stripped 5 bases from V and 7 bases from J, with 15 bases between. The CDR3 loop spans 13 amino acids. CDR1 is SGHTA and CDR2 is FQGTGA in the germline V gene. The CDR3 here is CASSPTGPGEQYF. The CDR3 region has the DNA TGTGCCAGCAGCCCTACAGGTCCCGGAGAGCAGTACTTC.

The chain links TRBV5-5 to TRBJ2-1; TRBD1 aligns across 9 bases. Germline V lookup: CDR1 SGHKS, CDR2 YYEKEE (reference sequence). J gave up 7 bases and V 2 bases, and 1 base lay outside the gene matches. The CDR3 runs 13 residues. The CDR3 is CASSFGTGNEQFF. The DNA for the CDR3 is TGTGCCAGCAGCTTTGGGACAGGGAATGAGCAGTTCTTC.

The genes are TRBV6-5 and TRBJ2-5; 11 nucleotides line up with TRBD2. V was pared by 8 bases and J by 4 bases, with 6 bases of the junction left unmatched. The CDR3 runs to 14 residues. Germline CDR1 MNHEY, CDR2 SVGAGI. CDR3 in amino acids: CASSASGGRETQYF. The CDR3 DNA reads TGTGCCAGCTCGGCTAGCGGGGGGCGAGAGACCCAGTACTTC.

The chain carries TRBV4-1 and TRBJ2-1, with D perhaps matching TRBD1 (6 bases). This CDR3 comprises 15 residues. V was clipped by 3 bases and J by 9 bases, with 18 bases between them. CDR1 and CDR2 from the germline V gene are MGHRA and YSYEKL. The CDR3 spells CASSHSLQGFIEQFF. As DNA, the CDR3 is TGCGCCAGCAGCCATTCCCTACAGGGATTCATTGAGCAGTTCTTC.

V usage is TRBV7-9 and J usage is TRBJ1-1; D gene uncertain. Trimming left V 7 bases short and J 0 bases short, with 15 bases between. The CDR3 has 15 residues. Germline lookup yields CDR1 SEHNR and CDR2 FQNEAQ (reference sequence). CDR3 DNA sequence: TGTGCCAGCACCCAAGCCGGGAGGATGAACACTGAAGCTTTCTTT. Amino acid sequence: CASTQAGRMNTEAFF.

Only one count was recorded for this clone. The chain couples TRBV6-1 to TRBJ1-5, with 10 bases identical to TRBD1. The junction had 3 bases not matched to a gene; V was cut back by 2 bases and J by 5 bases. Germline CDR1 is MNHNS and CDR2 is SASEGT. The CDR3 is 15 residues long. Here the CDR3 DNA reads TGTGCCAGCAGTGAATGGGGGACAGGGGATCAGCCCCAGCATTTT. Translating gives CASSEWGTGDQPQHF.

The J gene is TRBJ2-1, the V gene TRBV3-1 (or the pseudogene TRBV3-2), with D perhaps TRBD1 (5 bases). The germline V gene encodes CDR1 LGHDT and CDR2 YNNKEL (reference sequence). The CDR3 extends over 14 amino acids. V was pared by 2 bases and J by 5 bases, with 10 bases between. The CDR3: CASSQLVGDNEQFF. The CDR3 DNA reads TGTGCCAGCAGCCAATTGGTAGGGGACAATGAGCAGTTCTTC.

V gene TRBV6-1 combines with J gene TRBJ2-7; D may be TRBD1 (6 bases). This CDR3 contains 18 residues. Trimming took 3 bases from V and 0 from J, leaving 21 bases between them. The V gene's germline CDR1 is MNHNS and CDR2 SASEGT. CDR3 amino acids: CASSEAVSNLGGSYEQYF. The DNA of the CDR3 is TGTGCCAGCAGTGAGGCGGTCAGTAACCTAGGGGGCTCCTACGAGCAGTACTTC.

This chain joins TRBV15 and TRBJ2-2, with unresolved D. V lost 1 base and J lost 0, with 3 bases in between. The germline CDR1 and CDR2 sequences are LNHNV and YYDKDF (reference sequence). There are 14 residues in the CDR3. DNA for the CDR3: TGTGCCACCAGCAGAGCGGCGAACACCGGGGAGCTGTTTTTT. Amino acids: CATSRAANTGELFF.

The V gene is TRBV12-5, the J gene TRBJ1-2; D remains ambiguous. The V end was cut by 7 bases, the J end by 0 bases, with 12 bases between. Germline loops: CDR1 LGHNT, CDR2 FRNRAP. CDR3 length: 14 residues. This chain's CDR3 is CASAPGGANYGYTF. Written as DNA, the CDR3 is TGTGCTAGTGCCCCAGGAGGAGCTAACTATGGCTACACCTTC.

The genes are TRBV29-1 and TRBJ2-3; tentatively, D is TRBD1 (6 bases). The CDR3 length is 15 residues. Looked up from germline, CDR1 is SQVTM and CDR2 is ANQGSEA. The germline V and J ends were trimmed by 4 bases and 9 bases, with 23 bases remaining between them. For the CDR3, the DNA is TGCAGCGTTGCCTTTGGACAGTCTGGCGTCCGAACGCAGTATTTT. This translates into CSVAFGQSGVRTQYF.

This chain joins TRBV5-1 and TRBJ2-1; 9 positions match TRBD2. The length of the CDR3 is 15 residues. V dropped 1 base and J dropped 10; count of bases not matched to a gene: 9. Per germline, CDR1 SGHRS and CDR2 YFSETQ. The CDR3 here is CASSLILAGDGEQFF. In DNA, the CDR3 is TGCGCCAGCAGCTTGATACTAGCGGGCGACGGGGAGCAGTTCTTC.

The chain has TRBV11-2 and TRBJ1-2; 9 bases agree with TRBD1. The CDR3 is 17 residues long. V lost 3 bases and J lost 3; bases outside the gene matches: 11. CDR1 and CDR2 from the germline V gene are SGHAT and FQNNGV. This CDR3 reads CASSLGQGGSMDYGYTF. The DNA for the CDR3 is TGTGCCAGCAGCTTGGGACAGGGCGGTTCCATGGACTATGGCTACACCTTC.

This clone was observed a single time. This chain connects TRBV19 to TRBJ1-5; TRBD1 is a possible D gene (5 bases). The CDR3 runs to 13 residues. Trimming took off 9 bases at V and 0 bases at J, with 9 bases between the two ends. Germline values: CDR1 LNHDA, CDR2 SQIVND (reference sequence). CDR3 sequence reads: CASAGYSNQPQHF. CDR3 coding DNA: TGTGCCAGCGCAGGGTATAGCAATCAGCCCCAGCATTTT.

This rearrangement joins TRBV7-3 to TRBJ2-2, with a possible D match to TRBD2 (5 bases). Trimming removed 5 bases at V and 7 bases at J, with 17 bases between. Germline CDR1 reads SGHTA; CDR2 reads FQGTGA. The CDR3 length is 15 residues. The CDR3 DNA reads TGTGCCAGCAGCGCCCTCCGAGGGAGTGGCGGGGAGCTGTTTTTT. Its protein product is CASSALRGSGGELFF.